Sequencing of this T cell receptor beta chain was carried out in a study of metastatic and nonmetastatic thyroid tumors. In the study overall: It was across blood and tumor or nodule tissue from malignant and benign thyroid patients that repertoires were compared. General study findings and limits: It was reported that TCR beta diversity was significantly higher in malignant thyroid tumors than benign nodules, in blood and tumor.

About this clone itself: The antigen remains undetermined.

The CDR3 consists of 16 residues. Trimming left V 0 bases short and J 6 bases short, with 14 bases between. Germline loops: CDR1 LNHNV, CDR2 YYDKDF (reference sequence). The entire patient cohort was treatment-naive prior to thyroid surgery. TCRdb re-clonotyped the PCR reads via MiXCR. This sample has 45,000 to 55,000 clones, with 24% found just once. The material sequenced was blood. The V call is TRBV15, the J call TRBJ2-2, with D possibly TRBD1 on 5 matching bases. The sequence came from a male donor with papillary thyroid cancer or a benign thyroid nodule (not recorded which). Some clones in this sample may be carry-over from other donors' samples. Here the CDR3 reads CATSRERQGEAGELFF. CDR3 DNA: TGTGCCACCAGCAGAGAAAGGCAGGGCGAGGCCGGGGAGCTGTTTTTT.